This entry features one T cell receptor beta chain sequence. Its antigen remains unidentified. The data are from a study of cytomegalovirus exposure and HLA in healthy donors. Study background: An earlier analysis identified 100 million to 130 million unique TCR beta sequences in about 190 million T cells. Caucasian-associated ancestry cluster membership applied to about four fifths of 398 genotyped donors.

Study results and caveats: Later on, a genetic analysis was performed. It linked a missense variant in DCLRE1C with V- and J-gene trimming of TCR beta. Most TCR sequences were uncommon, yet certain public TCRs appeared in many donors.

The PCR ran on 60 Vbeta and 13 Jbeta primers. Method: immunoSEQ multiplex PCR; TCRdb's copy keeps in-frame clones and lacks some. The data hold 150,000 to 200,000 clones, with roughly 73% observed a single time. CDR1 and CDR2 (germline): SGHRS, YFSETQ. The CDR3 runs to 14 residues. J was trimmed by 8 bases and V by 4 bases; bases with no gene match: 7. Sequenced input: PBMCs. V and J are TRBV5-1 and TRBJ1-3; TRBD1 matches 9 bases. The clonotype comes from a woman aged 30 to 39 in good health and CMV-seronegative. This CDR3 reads CASSAGQGWDTIYF. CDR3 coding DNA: TGCGCCAGCAGCGCAGGACAGGGGTGGGACACCATATATTTT.